Shown below are 14 T cell receptor beta chains from a single sample sequenced in a study of cytomegalovirus exposure and HLA in healthy donors. PCR was performed using 60 Vbeta and 13 Jbeta primers. Some clones are missing from TCRdb's copy, which holds only in-frame ones; the method was immunoSEQ multiplex PCR. In total, the table holds about 39,000 clones. The sequenced sample was PBMCs. Every receptor here comes from a woman in her thirties in good health and CMV-seropositive.

V and J are TRBV19 and TRBJ2-6; no firm D call. The CDR3 is 13 amino acids. The germline V gene encodes CDR1 LNHDA and CDR2 SQIVND (reference sequence). V was cut by 7 bases and J by 3 bases, with 7 bases left in between. DNA of the CDR3: TGTGCCAGTACCCAAAATGGGGCCAACGTCCTGACTTTC. This sequence encodes CASTQNGANVLTF.

The rearrangement uses TRBV19 and TRBJ1-3; D might be TRBD1 (5 bases). The CDR3 consists of 15 residues. Germline CDR1 and CDR2: LNHDA and SQIVND (reference sequence). The germline V and J ends were trimmed by 2 bases and 0 bases, with 8 bases remaining between them. In nucleotides, the CDR3 is TGTGCCAGTAGTATAACGACAGACTCTGGAAACACCATATATTTT. Residues: CASSITTDSGNTIYF.

V is TRBV11-3 and J is TRBJ1-2, with a possible D match to TRBD1 (6 bases). Trimming left V 3 bases short and J 9 bases short, with 11 bases between. Germline V CDR1 and CDR2: SGHNT, YENEEA. This CDR3 contains 12 residues. In DNA, the CDR3 is TGTGCCAGCAGCTTCGGGGACAATCGCTACACCTTC. This encodes CASSFGDNRYTF.

The chain uses TRBV5-1 and TRBJ2-5; TRBD2 aligns across 8 bases. Germline-derived CDR1 and CDR2 are SGHRS and YFSETQ. V lost 4 bases, J lost 5 bases, and 4 bases stayed unmatched. This CDR3 is built from 13 residues. The CDR3 DNA sequence: TGCGCCAGCAGCGCGGGGGGCGAGGAGACCCAGTACTTC. Protein: CASSAGGEETQYF.

In nucleotides, the CDR3 is TGTGCCAGCAGCGGGGGAGGGAGTCGAAACACTGAAGCTTTCTTT. This sequence encodes CASSGGGSRNTEAFF. The chain has TRBV14 and TRBJ1-1, with TRBD1 as a possible D gene (5 bases). The CDR3 contains 15 residues. Trimming pared 5 bases from V and 2 bases from J, leaving 15 bases between. CDR1 SGHDN and CDR2 FVKESK come from the germline V gene.

The chain combines TRBV5-6 with TRBJ2-7; tentative D call: TRBD1 (7 bases). Per germline, CDR1 SGHDT and CDR2 YYEEEE. The CDR3 totals 13 residues. V was shortened by 7 bases and J by 1 base, with 12 bases between the two germline ends. CDR3 protein: CASGGDRSYEQYF. The DNA of the CDR3 is TGTGCCAGCGGAGGGGACAGATCCTACGAGCAGTACTTC.

The chain uses TRBV5-1 and TRBJ2-7, with 7 bases identical to TRBD1. The CDR3 has 15 residues. The junction had 5 bases not matched to a gene; V was cut back by 0 bases and J by 2 bases. Germline CDR1 reads SGHRS; CDR2 reads YFSETQ. CDR3 residues: CASSLVQGDAYEQYF. CDR3 DNA sequence: TGCGCCAGCAGCTTGGTCCAGGGGGACGCCTACGAGCAGTACTTC.

The rearrangement uses TRBV6-4 and TRBJ2-5, with TRBD2 identical over 9 bases. This CDR3 contains 15 residues. The V gene end was trimmed by 2 bases and the J gene end by 2 bases; junction bases not matched to a gene: 3. Germline V gene lookup returns CDR1 MRHNA and CDR2 SNTAGT. The CDR3 coding sequence is TGTGCCAGCAGTGACGAGGCGGGGGGGCAAGAGACCCAGTACTTC. Encoded protein: CASSDEAGGQETQYF.

The rearrangement joins TRBV2 to TRBJ2-3; 8 bases align to TRBD2. The CDR3 spans 13 residues. From germline, CDR1 is SNHLY and CDR2 FYNNEI. V gave up 8 bases and J gave up 5 bases; unmatched junction bases: 6. The CDR3 nucleotides are TGTGCCAGCGGCGGGGGGCTGGGAGATACGCAGTATTTT. It codes for CASGGGLGDTQYF.

V gene TRBV30 combines with J gene TRBJ2-3, with 8 bases fitting TRBD2. The CDR3 sequence is 15 residues long. V dropped 6 bases and J dropped 1; count of bases not matched to a gene: 9. Germline CDR1 GTSNPN, CDR2 SVGIG (reference sequence). The CDR3 loop reads CACLLRGEGTDTQYF. The DNA for the CDR3 is TGTGCCTGTCTCCTGCGGGGGGAAGGCACAGATACGCAGTATTTT.

V is TRBV19 and J is TRBJ1-1, with 7 positions matching TRBD1. The CDR3 extends over 14 amino acids. J lost 4 bases, V lost 5 bases, and 7 bases had no gene match. The V gene's germline CDR1 is LNHDA and CDR2 SQIVND (reference sequence). Here the CDR3 reads CASSRRQGGTEAFF. The CDR3 region has the DNA TGTGCCAGTAGTCGGCGACAGGGTGGCACTGAAGCTTTCTTT.

The V gene is TRBV5-1, the J gene TRBJ2-5, with 8 bases fitting TRBD2. Looked up from germline, CDR1 is SGHRS and CDR2 is YFSETQ. This CDR3 is 17 amino acids long. V shed 4 bases, J shed 1 base, and the junction held 12 bases outside the gene matches. CDR3 amino acids: CASSPILGAGAQETQYF. The CDR3 DNA is TGCGCCAGCAGCCCCATCCTTGGAGCGGGGGCCCAAGAGACCCAGTACTTC.

The chain uses TRBV27 and TRBJ1-6; TRBD1 agrees at 9 bases. Germline V lookup: CDR1 MNHEY, CDR2 SMNVEV (reference sequence). This CDR3 region has 15 residues. The V segment lost 0 bases and the J segment 6 bases; nucleotides outside the gene matches: 0. For the CDR3, the DNA is TGTGCCAGCAGTTTATCGGACAGGGGTAATTCACCCCTCCACTTT. Translation gives CASSLSDRGNSPLHF.

This chain uses TRBV5-1 with TRBJ1-1; D unresolved. The germline gives CDR1 SGHRS, CDR2 YFSETQ. The CDR3 loop spans 15 amino acids. Trimming left V 1 base short and J 2 bases short, with 12 bases between. Here the CDR3 DNA reads TGCGCCAGCAGCTTGCTGGGAGTGGACAACACTGAAGCTTTCTTT. It encodes CASSLLGVDNTEAFF.